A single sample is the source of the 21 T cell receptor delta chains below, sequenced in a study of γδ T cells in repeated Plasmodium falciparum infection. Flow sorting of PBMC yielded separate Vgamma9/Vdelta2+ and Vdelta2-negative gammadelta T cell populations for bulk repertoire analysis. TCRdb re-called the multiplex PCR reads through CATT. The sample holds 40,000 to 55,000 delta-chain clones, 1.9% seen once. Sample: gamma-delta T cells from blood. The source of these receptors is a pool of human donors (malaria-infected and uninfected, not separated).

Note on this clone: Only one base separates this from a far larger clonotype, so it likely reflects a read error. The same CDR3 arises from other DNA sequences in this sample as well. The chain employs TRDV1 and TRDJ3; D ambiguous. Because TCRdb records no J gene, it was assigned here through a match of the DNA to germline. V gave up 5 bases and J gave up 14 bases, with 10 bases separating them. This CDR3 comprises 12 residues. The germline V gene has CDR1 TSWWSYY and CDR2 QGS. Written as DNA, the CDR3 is TGTGCTCTTGGGCACCTCAACAGACAGATGTTTTTC. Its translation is CALGHLNRQMFF.

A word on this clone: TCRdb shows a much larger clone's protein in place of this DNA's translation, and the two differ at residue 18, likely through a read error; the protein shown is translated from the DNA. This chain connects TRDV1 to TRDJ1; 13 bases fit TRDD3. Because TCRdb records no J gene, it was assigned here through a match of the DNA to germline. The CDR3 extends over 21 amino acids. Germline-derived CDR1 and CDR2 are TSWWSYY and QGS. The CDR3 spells CALGDSLLSVLGDTDTDELIF. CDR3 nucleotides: TGTGCTCTTGGGGATTCCTTGCTAAGCGTACTGGGGGATACGGACACCGATGAACTCATCTTT.

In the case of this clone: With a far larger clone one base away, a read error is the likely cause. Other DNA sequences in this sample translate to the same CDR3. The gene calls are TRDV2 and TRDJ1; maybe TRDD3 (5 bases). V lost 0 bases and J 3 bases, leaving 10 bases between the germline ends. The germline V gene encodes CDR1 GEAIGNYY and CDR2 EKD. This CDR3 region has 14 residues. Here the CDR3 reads CACDTLGLADKLIF. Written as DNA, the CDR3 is TGTGCCTGTGACACCTTGGGGCTGGCCGATAAACTCATCTTT.

The CDR3 DNA reads as TGTGCAGCAAGCGCAACCTTCTACAGAGGTCCCACCGATAAACTCATCTTT. It translates to CAASATFYRGPTDKLIF. The chain carries TRAV29/DV5 and TRDJ1; a weak D match, TRDD2 (5 bases). Trimming left V 0 bases short and J 1 base short, with 19 bases between. CDR1 is NSMFDY, CDR2 ISSIKDK, per germline. The CDR3 extends over 17 amino acids.

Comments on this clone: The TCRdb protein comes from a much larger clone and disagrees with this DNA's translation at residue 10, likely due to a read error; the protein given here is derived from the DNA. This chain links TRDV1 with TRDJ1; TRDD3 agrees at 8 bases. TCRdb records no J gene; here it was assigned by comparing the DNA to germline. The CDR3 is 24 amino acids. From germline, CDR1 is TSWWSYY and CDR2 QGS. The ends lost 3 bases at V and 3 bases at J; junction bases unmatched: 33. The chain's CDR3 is CALGDRHANARNYRGILRADKLIF. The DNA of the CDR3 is TGTGCTCTTGGGGACCGACACGCTAATGCTCGAAATTACCGGGGGATATTGCGCGCCGATAAACTCATCTTT.

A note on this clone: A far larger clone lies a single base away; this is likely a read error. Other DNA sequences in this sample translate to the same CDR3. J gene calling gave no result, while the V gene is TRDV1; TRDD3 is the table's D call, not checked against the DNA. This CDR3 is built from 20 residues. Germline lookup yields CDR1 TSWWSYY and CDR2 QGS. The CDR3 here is CALGDAFPYWGIRGADKLIF. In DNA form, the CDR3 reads TGTGCTCTTGGGGACGCATTCCCTTACTGGGGGATACGGGGGGCCGATAAACTCATTTTT.

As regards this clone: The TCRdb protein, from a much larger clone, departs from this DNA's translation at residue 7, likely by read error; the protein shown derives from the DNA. The CDR3 sequence: CALGDPSPPYPANLLGFLSTDKLIF. CDR3 DNA sequence: TGTGCTCTTGGGGATCCCTCCCCCCCCTATCCGGCGAACCTACTGGGATTCCTTTCCACCGATAAACTCATCTTT. The chain uses TRDV1 and TRDJ1, with a tentative D call TRDD3 (6 bases). Assignment of the J gene here rests on matching the DNA to germline, because TCRdb gives none. Trimming took off 3 bases at V and 1 base at J, with 42 bases between the two ends. The CDR3 totals 25 residues. CDR1 is TSWWSYY and CDR2 is QGS in the germline V gene.

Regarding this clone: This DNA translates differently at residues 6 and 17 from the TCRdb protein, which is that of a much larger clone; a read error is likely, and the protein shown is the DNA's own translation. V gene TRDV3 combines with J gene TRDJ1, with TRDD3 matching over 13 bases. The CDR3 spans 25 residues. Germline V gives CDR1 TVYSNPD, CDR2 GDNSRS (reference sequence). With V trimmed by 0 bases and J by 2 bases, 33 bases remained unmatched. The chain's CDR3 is CAFRIATTSFSYWGIRIKNTDKLIF. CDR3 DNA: TGTGCCTTTAGGATTGCTACTACTTCCTTTTCGTACTGGGGGATACGCATTAAGAATACCGATAAACTCATCTTT.

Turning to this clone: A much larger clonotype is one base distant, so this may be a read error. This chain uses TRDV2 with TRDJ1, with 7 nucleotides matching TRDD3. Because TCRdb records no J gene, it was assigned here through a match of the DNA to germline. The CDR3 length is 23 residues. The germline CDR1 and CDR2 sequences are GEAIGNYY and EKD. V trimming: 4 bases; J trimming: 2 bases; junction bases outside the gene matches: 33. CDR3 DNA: TGTGCCTGTGATGCCACTCAAGTTCCGGAAGAGGATACGCGTGGTTTATCGACCGATAAACTCATCTTT. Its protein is CACDATQVPEEDTRGLSTDKLIF.

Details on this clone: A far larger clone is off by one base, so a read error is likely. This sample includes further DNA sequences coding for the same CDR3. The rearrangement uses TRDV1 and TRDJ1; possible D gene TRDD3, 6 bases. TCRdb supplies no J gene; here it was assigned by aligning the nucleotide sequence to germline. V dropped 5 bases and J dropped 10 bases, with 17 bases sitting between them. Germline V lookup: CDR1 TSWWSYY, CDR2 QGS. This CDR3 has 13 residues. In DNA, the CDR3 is TGTGCTCTTGGGCTTGGCGGCGGGGATGGACTCATCTTT. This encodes CALGLGGGDGLIF.

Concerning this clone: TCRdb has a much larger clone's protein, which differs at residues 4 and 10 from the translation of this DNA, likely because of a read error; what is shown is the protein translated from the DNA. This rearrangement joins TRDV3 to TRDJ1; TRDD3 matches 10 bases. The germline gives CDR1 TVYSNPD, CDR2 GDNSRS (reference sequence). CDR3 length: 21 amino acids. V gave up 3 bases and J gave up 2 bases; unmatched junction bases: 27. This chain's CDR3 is CAFTRGLPRSWGIVATDKLIF. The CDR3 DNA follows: TGTGCCTTCACGCGGGGCCTTCCCCGAAGCTGGGGGATAGTAGCGACCGATAAACTCATCTTT.

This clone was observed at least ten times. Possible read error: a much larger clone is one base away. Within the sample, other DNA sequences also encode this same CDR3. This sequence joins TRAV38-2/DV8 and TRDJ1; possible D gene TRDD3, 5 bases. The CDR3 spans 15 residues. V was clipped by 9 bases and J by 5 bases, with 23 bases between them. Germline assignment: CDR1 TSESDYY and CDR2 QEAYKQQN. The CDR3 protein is CASSRGIRRADKLIF. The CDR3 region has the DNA TGTGCTTCGTCCCGCGGGATCCGGCGGGCTGATAAACTCATCTTT.

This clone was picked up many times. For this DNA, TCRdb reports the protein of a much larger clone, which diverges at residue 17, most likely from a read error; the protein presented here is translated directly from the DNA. CDR3 loop: CACDTVSLGATGDDKLTF. DNA for the CDR3: TGTGCCTGTGACACGGTTTCACTGGGGGCTACGGGAGACGATAAACTCACCTTT. A V gene of TRDV2 was called, but no J gene was assigned; the D segment call TRDD3 is taken from the table without a DNA check. The CDR3 totals 18 residues. Germline V CDR1 and CDR2: GEAIGNYY, EKD.

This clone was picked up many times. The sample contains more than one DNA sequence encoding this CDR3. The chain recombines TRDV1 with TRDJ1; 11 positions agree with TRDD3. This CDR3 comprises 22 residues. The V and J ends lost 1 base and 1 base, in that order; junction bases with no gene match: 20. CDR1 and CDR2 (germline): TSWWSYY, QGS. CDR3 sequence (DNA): TGTGCTCTTGGGGAACCCATACCCCCCTTCAACTGGGGGATAGGGAGCACCGATAAACTCATCTTT. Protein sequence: CALGEPIPPFNWGIGSTDKLIF.

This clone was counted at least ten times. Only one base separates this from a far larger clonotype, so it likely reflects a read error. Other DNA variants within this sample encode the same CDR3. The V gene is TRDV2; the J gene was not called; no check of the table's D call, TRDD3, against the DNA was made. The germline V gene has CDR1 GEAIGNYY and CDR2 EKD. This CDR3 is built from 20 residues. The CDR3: CACDGVPPSGGPDYTDKLIF. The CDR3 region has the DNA TGTGCCTGTGATGGAGTGCCCCCCTCTGGGGGACCCGACTACACCGATAAGCTCATCTTT.

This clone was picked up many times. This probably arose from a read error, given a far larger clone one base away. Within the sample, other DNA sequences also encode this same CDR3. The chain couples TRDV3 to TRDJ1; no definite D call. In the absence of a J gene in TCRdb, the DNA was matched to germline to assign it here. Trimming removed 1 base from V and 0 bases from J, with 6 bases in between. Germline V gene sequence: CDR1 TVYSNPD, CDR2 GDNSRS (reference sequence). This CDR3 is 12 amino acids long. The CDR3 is CAFTRNTDKLIF. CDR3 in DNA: TGTGCCTTTACGAGGAACACCGATAAACTCATCTTT.

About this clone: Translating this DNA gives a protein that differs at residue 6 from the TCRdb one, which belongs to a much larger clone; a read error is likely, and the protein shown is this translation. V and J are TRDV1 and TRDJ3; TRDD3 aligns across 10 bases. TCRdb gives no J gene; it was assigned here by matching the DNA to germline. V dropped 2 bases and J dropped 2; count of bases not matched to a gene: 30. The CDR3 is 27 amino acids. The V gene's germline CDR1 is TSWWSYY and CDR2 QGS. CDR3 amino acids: CALGEIGPKLTSHRGIRGPWDTRQMFF. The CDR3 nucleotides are TGTGCTCTTGGGGAAATTGGGCCCAAACTCACATCCCATCGGGGGATACGCGGTCCCTGGGACACCCGACAGATGTTTTTC.

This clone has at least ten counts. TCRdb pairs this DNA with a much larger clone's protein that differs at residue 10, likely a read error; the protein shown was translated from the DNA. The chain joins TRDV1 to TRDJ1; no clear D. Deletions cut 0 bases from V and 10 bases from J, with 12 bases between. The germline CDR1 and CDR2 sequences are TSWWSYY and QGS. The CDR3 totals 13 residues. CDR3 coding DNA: TGTGCTCTTGGGGAACTCTACGTGGGTAGACTCATCTTT. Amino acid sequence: CALGELYVGRLIF.

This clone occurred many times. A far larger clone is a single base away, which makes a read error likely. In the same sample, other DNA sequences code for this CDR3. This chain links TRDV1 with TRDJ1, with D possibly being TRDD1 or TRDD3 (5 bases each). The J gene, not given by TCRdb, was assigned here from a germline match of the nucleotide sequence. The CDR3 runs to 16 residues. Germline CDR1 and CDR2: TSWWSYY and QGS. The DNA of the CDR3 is TGTGCCCTTGGGGAAATCCGTCAGGGGTACACCGATAAACTCATCTTT. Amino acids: CALGEIRQGYTDKLIF.

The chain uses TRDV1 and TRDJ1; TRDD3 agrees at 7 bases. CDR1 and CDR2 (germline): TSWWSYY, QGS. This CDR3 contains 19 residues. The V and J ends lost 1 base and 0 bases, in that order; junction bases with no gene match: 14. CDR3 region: CALGEPSVGILWYTDKLIF. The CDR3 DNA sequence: TGTGCTCTTGGGGAACCGTCCGTCGGGATACTTTGGTACACCGATAAACTCATCTTT.

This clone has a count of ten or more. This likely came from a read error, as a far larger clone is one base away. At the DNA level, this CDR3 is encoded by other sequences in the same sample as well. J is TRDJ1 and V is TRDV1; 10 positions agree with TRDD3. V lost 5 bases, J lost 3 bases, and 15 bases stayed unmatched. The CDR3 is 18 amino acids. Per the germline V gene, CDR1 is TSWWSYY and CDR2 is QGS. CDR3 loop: CALGTRFPYWGISDKLIF. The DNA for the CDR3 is TGTGCTCTTGGGACCCGATTCCCGTACTGGGGGATTTCCGATAAACTCATCTTT.